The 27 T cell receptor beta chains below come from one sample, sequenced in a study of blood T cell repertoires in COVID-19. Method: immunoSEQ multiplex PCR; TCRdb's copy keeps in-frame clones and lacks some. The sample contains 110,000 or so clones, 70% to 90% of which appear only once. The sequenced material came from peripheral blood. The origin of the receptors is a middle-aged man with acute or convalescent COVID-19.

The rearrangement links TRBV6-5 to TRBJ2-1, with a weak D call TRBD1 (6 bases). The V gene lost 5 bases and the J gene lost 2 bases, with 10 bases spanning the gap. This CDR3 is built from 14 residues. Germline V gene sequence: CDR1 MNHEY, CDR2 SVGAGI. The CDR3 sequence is CASSPGHAYNEQFF. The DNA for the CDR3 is TGTGCCAGCAGTCCGGGACACGCCTACAATGAGCAGTTCTTC.

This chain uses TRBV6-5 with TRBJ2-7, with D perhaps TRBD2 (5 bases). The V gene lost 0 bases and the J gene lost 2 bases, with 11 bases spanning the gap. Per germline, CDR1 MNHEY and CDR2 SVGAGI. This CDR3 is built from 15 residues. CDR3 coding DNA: TGTGCCAGCAGTTACTCAGGAGGATTAACCTACGAGCAGTACTTC. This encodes CASSYSGGLTYEQYF.

This CDR3 is CATAGTGWTDTQYF. The CDR3 coding sequence is TGTGCCACCGCCGGGACAGGGTGGACAGATACGCAGTATTTT. V is TRBV2 and J is TRBJ2-3, with 9 bases aligning to TRBD1. CDR1 is SNHLY, CDR2 FYNNEI, per germline. Trimming at V came to 10 bases and at J to 3 bases, leaving 8 bases not matched to a gene. The CDR3 has 14 residues. Combining the CDR3 with reference TRBV2 and TRBJ2-3 gives the whole variable domain EPEVTQTPSHQVTQMGQEVILRCVPISNHLYFYWYRQILGQKVEFLVSFYNNEISEKSEIFDDQFSVERPDGSNFTLKIRSTKLEDSAMYFCATAGTGWTDTQYFGPGTRLTVL.

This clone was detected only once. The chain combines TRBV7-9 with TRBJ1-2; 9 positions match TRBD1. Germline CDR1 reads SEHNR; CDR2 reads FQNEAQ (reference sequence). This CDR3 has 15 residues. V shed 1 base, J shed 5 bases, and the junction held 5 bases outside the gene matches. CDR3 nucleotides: TGTGCCAGCAGCTTAGGGACAGGGGAAGGATATGGCTACACCTTC. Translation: CASSLGTGEGYGYTF.

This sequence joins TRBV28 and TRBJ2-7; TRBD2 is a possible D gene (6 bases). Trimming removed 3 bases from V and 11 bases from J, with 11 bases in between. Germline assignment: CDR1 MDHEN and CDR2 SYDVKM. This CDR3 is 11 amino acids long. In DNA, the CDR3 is TGTGCCAGCAGTTTGGGAGGACTGAAGTACTTC. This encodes CASSLGGLKYF.

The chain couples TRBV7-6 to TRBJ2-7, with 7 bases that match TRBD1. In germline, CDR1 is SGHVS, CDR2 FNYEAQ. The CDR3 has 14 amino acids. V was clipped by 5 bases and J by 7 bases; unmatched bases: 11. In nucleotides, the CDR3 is TGTGCCAGCAGCACGACAGGGATGCTGAGGGAGCAGTACTTC. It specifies CASSTTGMLREQYF. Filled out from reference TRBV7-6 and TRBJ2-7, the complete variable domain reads GAGVSQSPRYKVTKRGQDVALRCDPISGHVSLYWYRQALGQGPEFLTYFNYEAQQDKSGLPNDRFSAERPEGSISTLTIQRTEQRDSAMYRCASSTTGMLREQYFGPGTRLTVT.

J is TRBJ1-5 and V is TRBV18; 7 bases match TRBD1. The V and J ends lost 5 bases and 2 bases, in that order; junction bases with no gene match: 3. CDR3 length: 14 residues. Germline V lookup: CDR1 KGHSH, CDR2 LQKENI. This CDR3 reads CASSDTGGNQPQHF. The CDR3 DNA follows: TGTGCCAGCTCAGACACAGGGGGCAATCAGCCCCAGCATTTT.

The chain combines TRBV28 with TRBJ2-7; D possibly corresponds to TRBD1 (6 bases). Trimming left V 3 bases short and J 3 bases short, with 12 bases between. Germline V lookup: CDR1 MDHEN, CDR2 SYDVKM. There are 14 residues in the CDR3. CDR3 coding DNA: TGTGCCAGCAGTTTGATGGACAGCCTCTACGAGCAGTACTTC. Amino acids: CASSLMDSLYEQYF. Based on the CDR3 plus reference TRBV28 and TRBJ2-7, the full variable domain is DVKVTQSSRYLVKRTGEKVFLECVQDMDHENMFWYRQDPGLGLRLIYFSYDVKMKEKGDIPEGYSVSREKKERFSLILESASTNQTSMYLCASSLMDSLYEQYFGPGTRLTVT.

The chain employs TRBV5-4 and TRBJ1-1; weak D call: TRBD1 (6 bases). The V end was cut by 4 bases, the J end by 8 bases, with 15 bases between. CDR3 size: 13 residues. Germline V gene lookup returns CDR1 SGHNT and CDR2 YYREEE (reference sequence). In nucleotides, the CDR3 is TGTGCCAGCAGCGTAGGGGGGGCGGCGGAAGCTTTCTTT. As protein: CASSVGGAAEAFF.

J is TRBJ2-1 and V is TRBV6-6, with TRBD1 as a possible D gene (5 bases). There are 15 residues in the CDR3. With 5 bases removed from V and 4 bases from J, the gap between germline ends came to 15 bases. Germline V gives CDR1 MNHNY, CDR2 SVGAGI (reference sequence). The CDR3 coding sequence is TGTGCCAGCAGTCCCATGGGCAGGGATTACAATGAGCAGTTCTTC. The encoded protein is CASSPMGRDYNEQFF.

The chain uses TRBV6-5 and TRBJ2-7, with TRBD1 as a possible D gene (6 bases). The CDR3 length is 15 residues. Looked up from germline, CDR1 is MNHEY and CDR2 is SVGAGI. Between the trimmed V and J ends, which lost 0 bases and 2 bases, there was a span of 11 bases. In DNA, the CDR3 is TGTGCCAGCAGTTACTCGACAGGAGGCCCCTACGAGCAGTACTTC. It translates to CASSYSTGGPYEQYF.

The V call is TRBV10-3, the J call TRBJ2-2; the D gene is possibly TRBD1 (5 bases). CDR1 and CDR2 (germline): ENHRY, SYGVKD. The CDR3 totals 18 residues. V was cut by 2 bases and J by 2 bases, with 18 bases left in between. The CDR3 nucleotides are TGTGCCATCAGTGAGCCGAAGAATGTACAGGATAACACCGGGGAGCTGTTTTTT. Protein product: CAISEPKNVQDNTGELFF.

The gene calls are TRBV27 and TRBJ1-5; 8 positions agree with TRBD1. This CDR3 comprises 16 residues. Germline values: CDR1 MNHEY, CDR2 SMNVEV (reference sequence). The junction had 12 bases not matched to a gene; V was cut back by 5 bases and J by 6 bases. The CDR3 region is CASSPRRTGIAQPQHF. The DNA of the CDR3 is TGTGCCAGCAGTCCGCGACGGACAGGGATCGCTCAGCCCCAGCATTTT.

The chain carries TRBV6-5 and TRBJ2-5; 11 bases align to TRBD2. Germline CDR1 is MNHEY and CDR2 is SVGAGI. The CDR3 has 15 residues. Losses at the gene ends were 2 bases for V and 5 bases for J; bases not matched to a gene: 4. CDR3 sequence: CASSYLAGGAETQYF. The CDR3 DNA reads TGTGCCAGCAGTTACCTAGCGGGGGGTGCTGAGACCCAGTACTTC.

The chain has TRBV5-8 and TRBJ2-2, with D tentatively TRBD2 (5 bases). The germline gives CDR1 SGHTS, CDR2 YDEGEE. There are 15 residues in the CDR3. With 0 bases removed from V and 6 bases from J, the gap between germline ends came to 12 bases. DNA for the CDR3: TGTGCCAGCAGCTTGGTTGTCCCGGGGTCCGGGGAGCTGTTTTTT. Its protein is CASSLVVPGSGELFF.

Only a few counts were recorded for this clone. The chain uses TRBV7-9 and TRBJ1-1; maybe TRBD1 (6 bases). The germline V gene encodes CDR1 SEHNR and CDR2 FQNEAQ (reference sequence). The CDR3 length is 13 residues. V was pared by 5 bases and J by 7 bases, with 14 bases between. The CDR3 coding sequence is TGTGCCAGCAGCCACAGGGATAGGGATGAAGCTTTCTTT. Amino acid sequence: CASSHRDRDEAFF.

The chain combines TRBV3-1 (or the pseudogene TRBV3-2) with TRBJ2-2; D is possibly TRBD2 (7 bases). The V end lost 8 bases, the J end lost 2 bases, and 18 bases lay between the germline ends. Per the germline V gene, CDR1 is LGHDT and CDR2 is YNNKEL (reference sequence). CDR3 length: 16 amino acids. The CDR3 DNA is TGTGCCAGCGGGGGGGCGACAGGTCTCAACACCGGGGAGCTGTTTTTT. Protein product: CASGGATGLNTGELFF.

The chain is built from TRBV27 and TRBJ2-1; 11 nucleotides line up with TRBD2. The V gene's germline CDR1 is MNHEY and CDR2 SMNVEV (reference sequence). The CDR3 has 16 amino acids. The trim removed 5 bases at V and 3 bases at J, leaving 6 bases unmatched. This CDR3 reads CASSRPLAGVYNEQFF. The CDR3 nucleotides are TGTGCCAGCAGTAGACCACTAGCGGGGGTCTACAATGAGCAGTTCTTC.

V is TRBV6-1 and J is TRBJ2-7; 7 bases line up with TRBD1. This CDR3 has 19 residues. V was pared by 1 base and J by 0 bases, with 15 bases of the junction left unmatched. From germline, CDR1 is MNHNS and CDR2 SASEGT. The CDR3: CASSEVGGWGQTGSYEQYF. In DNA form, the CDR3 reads TGTGCCAGCAGTGAAGTAGGGGGCTGGGGACAGACTGGCTCCTACGAGCAGTACTTC.

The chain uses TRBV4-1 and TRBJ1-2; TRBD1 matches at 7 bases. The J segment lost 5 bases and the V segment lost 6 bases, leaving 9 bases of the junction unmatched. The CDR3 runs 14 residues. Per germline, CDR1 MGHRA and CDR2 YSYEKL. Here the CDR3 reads CASRRDSLSYGYTF. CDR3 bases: TGCGCCAGCAGACGGGACAGCCTGAGTTATGGCTACACCTTC.

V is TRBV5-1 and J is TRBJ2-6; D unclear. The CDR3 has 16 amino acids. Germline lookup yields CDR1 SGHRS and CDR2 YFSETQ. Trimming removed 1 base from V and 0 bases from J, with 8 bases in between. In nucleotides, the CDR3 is TGCGCCAGCAGCTTGTTGGTCAGCTCTGGGGCCAACGTCCTGACTTTC. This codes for CASSLLVSSGANVLTF. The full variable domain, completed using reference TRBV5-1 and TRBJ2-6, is KAGVTQTPRYLIKTRGQQVTLSCSPISGHRSVSWYQQTPGQGLQFLFEYFSETQRNKGNFPGRFSGRQFSNSRSEMNVSTLELGDSALYLCASSLLVSSGANVLTFGAGSRLTVL.

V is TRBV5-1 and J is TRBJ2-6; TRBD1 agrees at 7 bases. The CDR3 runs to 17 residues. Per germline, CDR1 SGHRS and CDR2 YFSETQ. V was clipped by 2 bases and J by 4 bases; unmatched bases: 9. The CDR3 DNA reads TGCGCCAGCAGCTTACATGGCAGGGGGTCAGGGGCCAACGTCCTGACTTTC. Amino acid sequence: CASSLHGRGSGANVLTF.

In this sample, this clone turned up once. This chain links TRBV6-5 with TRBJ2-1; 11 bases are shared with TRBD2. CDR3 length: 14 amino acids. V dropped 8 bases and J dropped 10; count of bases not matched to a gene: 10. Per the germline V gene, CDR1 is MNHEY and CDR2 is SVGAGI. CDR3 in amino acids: CASVTSGGRQEQFF. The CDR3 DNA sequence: TGTGCCAGCGTCACTAGCGGGGGCAGGCAGGAGCAGTTCTTC.

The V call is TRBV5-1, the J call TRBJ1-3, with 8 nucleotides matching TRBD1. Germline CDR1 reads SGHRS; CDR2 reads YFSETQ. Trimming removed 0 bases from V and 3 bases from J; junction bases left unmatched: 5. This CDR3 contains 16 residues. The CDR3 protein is CASSLVGTGFGNTIYF. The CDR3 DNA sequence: TGCGCCAGCAGCTTGGTAGGGACAGGCTTTGGAAACACCATATATTTT.

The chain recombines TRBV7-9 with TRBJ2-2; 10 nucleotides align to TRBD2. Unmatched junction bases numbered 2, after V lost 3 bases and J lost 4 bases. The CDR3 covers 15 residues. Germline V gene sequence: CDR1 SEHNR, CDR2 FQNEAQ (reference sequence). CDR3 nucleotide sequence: TGTGCCAGCAGCTTGGGACTAGCGACCACCGGGGAGCTGTTTTTT. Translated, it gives CASSLGLATTGELFF. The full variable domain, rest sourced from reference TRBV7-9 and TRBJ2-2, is DTGVSQNPRHKITKRGQNVTFRCDPISEHNRLYWYRQTLGQGPEFLTYFQNEAQLEKSRLLSDRFSAERPKGSFSTLEIQRTEQGDSAMYLCASSLGLATTGELFFGEGSRLTVL.

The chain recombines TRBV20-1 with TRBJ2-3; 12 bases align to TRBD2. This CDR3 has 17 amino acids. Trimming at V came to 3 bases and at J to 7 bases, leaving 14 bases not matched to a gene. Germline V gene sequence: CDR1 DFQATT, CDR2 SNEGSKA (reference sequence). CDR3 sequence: CSASDPRASGGGNTQYF. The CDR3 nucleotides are TGCAGTGCTAGTGACCCCAGGGCTAGCGGGGGGGGGAATACGCAGTATTTT.

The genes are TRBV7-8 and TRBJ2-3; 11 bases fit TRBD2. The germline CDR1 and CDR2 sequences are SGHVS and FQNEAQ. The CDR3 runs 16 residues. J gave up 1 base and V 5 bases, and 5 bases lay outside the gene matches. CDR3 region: CASSQGLAERTDTQYF. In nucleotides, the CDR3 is TGTGCCAGCAGCCAGGGACTAGCGGAACGCACAGATACGCAGTATTTT.